This T cell receptor beta chain came from a study of vaccination effects on CD4 cells after COVID-19. Comments on this clone: Its antigen remains unknown.

The CDR3 is 14 amino acids. J was trimmed by 8 bases and V by 3 bases; bases with no gene match: 8. Germline V gene lookup returns CDR1 LNHDA and CDR2 SQIVND (reference sequence). General observations from the study: Late post-vaccination samples showed marked contraction of infection- and vaccine-induced clones.

Sequencing in the ViraFEST assay came after antigen-specific CD4+ T cells had been expanded with viral peptide pools, which were used to stimulate PBMC. Scientists isolated CD4+ T cells after a roughly nine-day culture period ended. People in the vaccine group had not been infected with SARS-CoV-2 before, and their nucleocapsid antibodies were negative. TCRdb keeps only in-frame clones here, not all; method: immunoSEQ multiplex PCR. The data show under 80,000 clones, about 78% seen once. The sample was CD4+ T cells from PBMCs cultured with SARS-CoV-2 spike peptides, taken before COVID-19 vaccination. V gene TRBV19 combines with J gene TRBJ1-2; TRBD1 agrees at 8 bases. The clonotype was recovered from a human donor who received a COVID-19 vaccine. In DNA form, the CDR3 reads TGTGCCAGTAGTATTGACAGGGGCGGAGGCGGCTACACCTTC. It codes for CASSIDRGGGGYTF.